A single sample is the source of the 13 T cell receptor beta chains below, sequenced in a study of blood T cell repertoires in COVID-19. Here immunoSEQ multiplex PCR was the method, and the copy in TCRdb shows in-frame clones only, minus some. The sample includes 200,000 to 250,000 clones, roughly 90% of them seen just once. Sequencing was performed on peripheral blood. Every receptor here comes from a woman aged 55-70 years with acute or convalescent COVID-19.

The rearrangement links TRBV9 to TRBJ2-7; the D is unclear. The CDR3 is made up of 14 amino acids. Germline CDR1 SGDLS, CDR2 YYNGEE. Trimming took off 1 base at V and 0 bases at J, with 8 bases between the two ends. The CDR3 DNA follows: TGTGCCAGCAGCGTACGGGTAGCCTCCTACGAGCAGTACTTC. Translating gives CASSVRVASYEQYF.

This clone was observed a single time. Here the CDR3 reads CASSLGRGILALKLFF. CDR3 nucleotides: TGTGCCAGCAGCTTAGGGAGGGGAATACTGGCTCTTAAACTGTTTTTT. The rearrangement joins TRBV11-2 to TRBJ1-4; D is possibly TRBD1 (5 bases). Trimming shortened V by 1 base and J by 11 bases, and 20 bases separated the two germline ends. The length of the CDR3 is 16 residues. Germline V gene lookup returns CDR1 SGHAT and CDR2 FQNNGV.

The chain links TRBV7-9 to TRBJ1-5; D may be TRBD1 (5 bases). Germline CDR1 is SEHNR and CDR2 is FQNEAQ (reference sequence). This CDR3 contains 14 residues. V lost 3 bases and J 7 bases, leaving 13 bases between the germline ends. CDR3 nucleotides: TGTGCCAGCAGCTTCCGGGGGGAGCCACAGCCCCAGCATTTT. The encoded protein is CASSFRGEPQPQHF.

This clone was found a few times. J is TRBJ2-5 and V is TRBV5-1; TRBD2 might be the D (5 bases). Germline CDR1 is SGHRS and CDR2 is YFSETQ. The CDR3 covers 11 residues. The V end lost 4 bases, the J end lost 5 bases, and 6 bases lay between the germline ends. The CDR3 region is CASSPGETQYF. CDR3 coding DNA: TGCGCCAGCAGCCCGGGGGAGACCCAGTACTTC. The full variable domain, its missing parts supplied by reference TRBV5-1 and TRBJ2-5, is KAGVTQTPRYLIKTRGQQVTLSCSPISGHRSVSWYQQTPGQGLQFLFEYFSETQRNKGNFPGRFSGRQFSNSRSEMNVSTLELGDSALYLCASSPGETQYFGPGTRLLVL.

V gene TRBV11-2 combines with J gene TRBJ2-7, with D tentatively TRBD2 (5 bases). The CDR3 is 16 residues long. Germline V gene sequence: CDR1 SGHAT, CDR2 FQNNGV. V was pared by 3 bases and J by 0 bases, with 15 bases between. CDR3 DNA sequence: TGTGCCAGCAGCTTTGGATCCTCGGGGATCTCCTACGAGCAGTACTTC. It encodes CASSFGSSGISYEQYF.

Notes on this clone: The same CDR3 arises from other DNA sequences in this sample as well. The chain couples TRBV7-8 to TRBJ1-6; TRBD1 matches at 7 bases. Germline V CDR1 and CDR2: SGHVS, FQNEAQ. The V gene end was trimmed by 5 bases and the J gene end by 6 bases; junction bases not matched to a gene: 4. CDR3 length: 14 residues. The CDR3 is CASSPDRSNSPLHF. DNA of the CDR3: TGTGCCAGCAGCCCGGACAGGAGTAATTCACCCCTCCACTTT.

This chain joins TRBV24-1 and TRBJ2-2, with a weak D call TRBD2 (5 bases). Germline CDR1 reads KGHDR; CDR2 reads SFDVKD. This CDR3 is built from 15 residues. Trimming cost V 3 bases and J 4 bases, with 11 bases left between them. The CDR3 sequence is CATSDAGVGTGELFF. The DNA of the CDR3 is TGTGCCACCAGTGATGCCGGGGTCGGCACCGGGGAGCTGTTTTTT.

The V call is TRBV10-1, the J call TRBJ1-1; D is unresolved. The CDR3 contains 14 residues. Trimming cost V 3 bases and J 6 bases, with 14 bases left between them. Germline CDR1 reads WNHNN; CDR2 reads SYGVQD (reference sequence). The CDR3 region is CASSETTSSAEAFF. DNA for the CDR3: TGCGCCAGCAGTGAAACCACTTCGAGCGCTGAAGCTTTCTTT.

A note on this clone: Distinct nucleotide sequences in the sample also encode this CDR3. The chain links TRBV18 to TRBJ1-3; maybe TRBD1 (6 bases). In germline, CDR1 is KGHSH, CDR2 LQKENI. CDR3 length: 15 residues. V dropped 3 bases and J dropped 0 bases, with 9 bases sitting between them. The CDR3 DNA follows: TGTGCCAGCTCACCCGACAGGACCTCTGGAAACACCATATATTTT. Protein product: CASSPDRTSGNTIYF.

Remarks on this clone: The sample has other DNA sequences that encode this CDR3 too. J is TRBJ2-1 and V is TRBV5-1; 9 nucleotides align to TRBD1. The CDR3 sequence is 15 residues long. The germline CDR1 and CDR2 sequences are SGHRS and YFSETQ. Trimming at V came to 4 bases and at J to 1 base, leaving 3 bases not matched to a gene. The CDR3 nucleotides read TGCGCCAGCAGCCCCGGACAGGGGTCCTACAATGAGCAGTTCTTC. Protein sequence: CASSPGQGSYNEQFF.

The rearrangement joins TRBV3-1 (or the pseudogene TRBV3-2) to TRBJ2-6, with 9 bases lining up with TRBD1. V shed 1 base, J shed 3 bases, and the junction held 4 bases outside the gene matches. The CDR3 consists of 17 residues. Germline loops: CDR1 LGHDT, CDR2 YNNKEL (reference sequence). The CDR3 bases are TGTGCCAGCAGCCAAGGACAGGGGGTCCTTGGGGCCAACGTCCTGACTTTC. Its translation is CASSQGQGVLGANVLTF.

This chain uses TRBV7-2 with TRBJ2-5; D gene ambiguous. The germline V gene has CDR1 SGHTA and CDR2 FQGNSA. This CDR3 contains 12 residues. V was shortened by 0 bases and J by 5 bases, with 4 bases between the two germline ends. The CDR3 sequence is CASSLARETQYF. CDR3 nucleotides: TGTGCCAGCAGCTTAGCGCGGGAGACCCAGTACTTC.

The gene calls are TRBV5-1 and TRBJ2-1; D may be TRBD2 (7 bases). Trimming took off 0 bases at V and 3 bases at J, with 13 bases between the two ends. This CDR3 contains 16 residues. The germline V gene has CDR1 SGHRS and CDR2 YFSETQ. The CDR3 sequence: CASSLDGGGGYNEQFF. For the CDR3, the DNA is TGCGCCAGCAGCTTGGACGGGGGAGGGGGCTACAATGAGCAGTTCTTC.